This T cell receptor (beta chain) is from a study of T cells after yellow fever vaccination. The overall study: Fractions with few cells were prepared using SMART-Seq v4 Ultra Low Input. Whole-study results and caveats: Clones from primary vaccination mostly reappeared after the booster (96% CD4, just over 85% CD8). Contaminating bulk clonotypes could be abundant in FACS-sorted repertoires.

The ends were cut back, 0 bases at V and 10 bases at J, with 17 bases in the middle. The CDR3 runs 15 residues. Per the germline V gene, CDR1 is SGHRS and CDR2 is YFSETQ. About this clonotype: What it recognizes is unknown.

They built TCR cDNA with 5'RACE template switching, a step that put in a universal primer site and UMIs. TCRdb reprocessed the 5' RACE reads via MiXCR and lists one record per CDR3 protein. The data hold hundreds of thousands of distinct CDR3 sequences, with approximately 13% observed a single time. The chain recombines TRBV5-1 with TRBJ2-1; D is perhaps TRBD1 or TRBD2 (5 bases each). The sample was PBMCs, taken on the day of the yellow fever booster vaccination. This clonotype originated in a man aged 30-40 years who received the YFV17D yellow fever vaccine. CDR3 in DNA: TGCGCCAGCAGCTTGGTTGTTTCGGGGCTTCACGAGCAGTTCTTC. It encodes CASSLVVSGLHEQFF.